This TCR beta chain was retrieved from a study of T cells in tuberculosis. V lost 11 bases and J 0 bases, leaving 18 bases between the germline ends. The CDR3 has 15 amino acids. Germline V lookup: CDR1 MGHRA, CDR2 YSYEKL. Study findings and constraints: A GMM-specific repertoire classifier reached about 89% accuracy, AUROC approximately 0.9.

A remark on this clone: What it recognizes is unknown.

TCRdb's table, derived via immunoSEQ multiplex PCR, lists solely in-frame clones and lacks some. The sample includes approximately 31,000 clones, 86% seen only once; the top ten take about 5%. Time point defined: new active TB diagnosis, blood taken before or within 7 days of starting treatment. The source material was PBMCs, sampled at tuberculosis diagnosis. This TCR derives from an adult with tuberculosis. The chain is built from TRBV4-1 and TRBJ2-3, with D perhaps matching TRBD2 (5 bases). CDR3 region: CAAGGVRASTDTQYF. CDR3 DNA sequence: TGCGCCGCAGGAGGAGTAAGGGCTAGCACAGATACGCAGTATTTT.